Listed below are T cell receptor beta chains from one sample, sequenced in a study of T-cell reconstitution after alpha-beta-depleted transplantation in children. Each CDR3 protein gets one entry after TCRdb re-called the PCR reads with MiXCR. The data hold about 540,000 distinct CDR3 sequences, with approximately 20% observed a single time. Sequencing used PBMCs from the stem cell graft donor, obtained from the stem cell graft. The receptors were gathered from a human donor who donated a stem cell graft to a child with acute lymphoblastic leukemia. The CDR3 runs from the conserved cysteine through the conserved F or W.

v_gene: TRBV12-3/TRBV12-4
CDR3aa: CASSLTHNYGYTF

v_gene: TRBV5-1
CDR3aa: CASSGRALTTNEKLFF

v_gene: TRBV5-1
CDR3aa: CASSLASGTGDEQYF

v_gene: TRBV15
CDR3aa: CATSPKGDRASYEQYF

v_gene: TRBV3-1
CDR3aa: CASSSMQSRDPSTDTQYF

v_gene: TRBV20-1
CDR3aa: CSALGTTAGLNTGELFF

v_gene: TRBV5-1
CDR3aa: CASSWDREVTEAFF

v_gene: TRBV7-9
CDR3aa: CASSLSYRTYEQYF

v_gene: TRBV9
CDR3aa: CASSVGRDYGYTF

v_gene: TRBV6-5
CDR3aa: CASSYGTVVAHTGELFF

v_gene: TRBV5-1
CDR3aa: CASSLGWGSSGRSYNEQFF

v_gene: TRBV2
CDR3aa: CASSSAGYYEQYF

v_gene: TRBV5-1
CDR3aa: CASSFSNYEQYF